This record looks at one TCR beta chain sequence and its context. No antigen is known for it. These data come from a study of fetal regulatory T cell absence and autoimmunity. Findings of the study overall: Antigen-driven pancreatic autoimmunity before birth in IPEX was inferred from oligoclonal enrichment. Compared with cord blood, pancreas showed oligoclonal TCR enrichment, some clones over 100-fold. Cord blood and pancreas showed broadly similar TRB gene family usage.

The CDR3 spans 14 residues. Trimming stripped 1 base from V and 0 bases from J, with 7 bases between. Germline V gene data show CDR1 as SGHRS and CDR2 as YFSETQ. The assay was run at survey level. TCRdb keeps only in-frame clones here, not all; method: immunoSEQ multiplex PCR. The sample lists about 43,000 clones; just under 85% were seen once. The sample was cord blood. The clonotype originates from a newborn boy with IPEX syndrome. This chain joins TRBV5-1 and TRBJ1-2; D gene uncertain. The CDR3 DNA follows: TGCGCCAGCAGCTTGAAGGCAGCTAACTATGGCTACACCTTC. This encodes CASSLKAANYGYTF.